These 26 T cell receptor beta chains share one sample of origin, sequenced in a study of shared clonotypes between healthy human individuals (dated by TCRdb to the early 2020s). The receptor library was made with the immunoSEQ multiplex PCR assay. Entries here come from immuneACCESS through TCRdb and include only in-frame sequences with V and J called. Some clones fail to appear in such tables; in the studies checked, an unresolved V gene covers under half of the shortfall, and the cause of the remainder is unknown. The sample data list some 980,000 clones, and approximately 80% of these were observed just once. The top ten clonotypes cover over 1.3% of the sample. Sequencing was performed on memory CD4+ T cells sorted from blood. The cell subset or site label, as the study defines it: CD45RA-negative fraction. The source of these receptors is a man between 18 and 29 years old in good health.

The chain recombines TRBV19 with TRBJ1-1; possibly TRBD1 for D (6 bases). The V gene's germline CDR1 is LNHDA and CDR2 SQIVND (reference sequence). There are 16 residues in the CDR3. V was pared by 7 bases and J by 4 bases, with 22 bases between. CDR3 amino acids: CASTLDRPSIVTEAFF. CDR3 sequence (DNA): TGTGCCAGTACCCTGGACAGACCTTCAATTGTCACTGAAGCTTTCTTT.

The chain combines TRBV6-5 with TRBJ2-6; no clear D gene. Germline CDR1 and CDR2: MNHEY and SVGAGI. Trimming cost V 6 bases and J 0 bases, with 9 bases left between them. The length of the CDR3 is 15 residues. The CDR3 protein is CASRTGPSGANVLTF. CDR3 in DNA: TGTGCCAGCAGAACCGGTCCCTCTGGGGCCAACGTCCTGACTTTC.

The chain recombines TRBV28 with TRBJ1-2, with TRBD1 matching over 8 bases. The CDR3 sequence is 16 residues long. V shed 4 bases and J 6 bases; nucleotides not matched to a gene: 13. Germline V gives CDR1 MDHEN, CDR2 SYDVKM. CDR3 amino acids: CASSSEGGDRGHGYTF. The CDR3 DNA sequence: TGTGCCAGCAGTTCGGAGGGGGGCGACAGGGGTCATGGCTACACCTTC.

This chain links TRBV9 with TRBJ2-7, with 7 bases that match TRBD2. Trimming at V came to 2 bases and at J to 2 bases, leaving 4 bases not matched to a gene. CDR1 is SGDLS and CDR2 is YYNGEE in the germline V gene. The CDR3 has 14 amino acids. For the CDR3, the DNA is TGTGCCAGCAGCGTCGGGGGGTTGGCCTACGAGCAGTACTTC. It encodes CASSVGGLAYEQYF.

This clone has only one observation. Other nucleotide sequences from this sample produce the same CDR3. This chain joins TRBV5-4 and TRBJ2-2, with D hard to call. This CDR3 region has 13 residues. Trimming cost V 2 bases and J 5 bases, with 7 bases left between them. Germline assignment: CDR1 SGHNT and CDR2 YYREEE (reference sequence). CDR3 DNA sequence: TGTGCCAGCAGCTTTGCCCCGACCGGGGAGCTGTTTTTT. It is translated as CASSFAPTGELFF.

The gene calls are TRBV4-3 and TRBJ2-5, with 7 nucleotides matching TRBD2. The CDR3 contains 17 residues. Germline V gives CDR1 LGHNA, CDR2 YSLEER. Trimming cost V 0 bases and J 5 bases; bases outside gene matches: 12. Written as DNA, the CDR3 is TGCGCCAGCAGCCAAGATGGACGAGTAGCGGGTGGGGAGACCCAGTACTTC. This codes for CASSQDGRVAGGETQYF.

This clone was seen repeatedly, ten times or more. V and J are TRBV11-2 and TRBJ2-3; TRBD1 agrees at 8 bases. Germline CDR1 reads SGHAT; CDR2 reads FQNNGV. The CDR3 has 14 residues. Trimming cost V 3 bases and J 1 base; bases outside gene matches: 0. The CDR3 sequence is CASSLGQGTDTQYF. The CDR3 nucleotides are TGTGCCAGCAGCTTGGGACAGGGCACAGATACGCAGTATTTT.

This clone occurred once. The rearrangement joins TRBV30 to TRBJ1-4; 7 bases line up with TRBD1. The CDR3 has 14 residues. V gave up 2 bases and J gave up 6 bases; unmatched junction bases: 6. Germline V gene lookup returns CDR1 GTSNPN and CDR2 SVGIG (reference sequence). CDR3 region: CAWSSGGRHEKLFF. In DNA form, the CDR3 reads TGTGCCTGGAGTTCAGGGGGGCGCCATGAAAAACTGTTTTTT.

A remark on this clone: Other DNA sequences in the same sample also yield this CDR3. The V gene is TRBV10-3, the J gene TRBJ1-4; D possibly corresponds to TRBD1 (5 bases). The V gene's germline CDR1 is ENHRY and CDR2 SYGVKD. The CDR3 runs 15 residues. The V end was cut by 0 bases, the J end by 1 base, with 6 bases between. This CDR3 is CAISESGGTNEKLFF. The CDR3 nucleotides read TGTGCCATCAGTGAGTCGGGGGGAACTAATGAAAAACTGTTTTTT.

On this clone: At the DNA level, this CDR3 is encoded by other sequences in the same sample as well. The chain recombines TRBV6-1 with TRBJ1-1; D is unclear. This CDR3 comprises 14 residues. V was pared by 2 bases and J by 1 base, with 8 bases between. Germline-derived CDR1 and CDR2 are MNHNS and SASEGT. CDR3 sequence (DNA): TGTGCCAGCAGTGAACCGGGGAGGAACACTGAAGCTTTCTTT. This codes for CASSEPGRNTEAFF.

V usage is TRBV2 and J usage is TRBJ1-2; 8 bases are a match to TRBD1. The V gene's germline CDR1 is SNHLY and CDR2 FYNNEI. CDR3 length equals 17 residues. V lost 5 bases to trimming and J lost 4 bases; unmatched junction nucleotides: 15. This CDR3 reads CASSPEGTGPGVYGYTF. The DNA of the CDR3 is TGTGCCAGCAGTCCCGAAGGGACAGGACCAGGGGTCTATGGCTACACCTTC.

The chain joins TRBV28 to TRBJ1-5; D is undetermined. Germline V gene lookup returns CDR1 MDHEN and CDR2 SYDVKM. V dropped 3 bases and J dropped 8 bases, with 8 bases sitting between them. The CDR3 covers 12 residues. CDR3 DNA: TGTGCCAGCAGTTTGACGATCGAGCCCCAGCATTTT. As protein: CASSLTIEPQHF.

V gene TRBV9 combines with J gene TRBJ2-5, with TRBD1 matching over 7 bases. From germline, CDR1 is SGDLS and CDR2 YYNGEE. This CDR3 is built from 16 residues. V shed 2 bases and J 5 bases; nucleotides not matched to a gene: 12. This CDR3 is CASSVSLGQPQETQYF. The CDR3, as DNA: TGTGCCAGCAGCGTCTCTTTGGGACAGCCGCAGGAGACCCAGTACTTC.

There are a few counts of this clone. Here the CDR3 reads CASSESGEAFF. In DNA, the CDR3 is TGCGCCAGCAGTGAGTCAGGTGAAGCTTTCTTT. This chain uses TRBV10-2 with TRBJ1-1; unclear D gene. The CDR3 is 11 amino acids. The germline V gene has CDR1 WSHSY and CDR2 SAAADI. Trimming took 0 bases from V and 7 from J, leaving 3 bases between them.

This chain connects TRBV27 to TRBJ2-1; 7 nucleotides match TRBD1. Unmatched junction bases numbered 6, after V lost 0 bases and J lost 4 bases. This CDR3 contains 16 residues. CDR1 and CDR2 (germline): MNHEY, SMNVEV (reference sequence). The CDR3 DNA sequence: TGTGCCAGCAGTTTATCGCCGGGACAGCGGTACAATGAGCAGTTCTTC. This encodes CASSLSPGQRYNEQFF.

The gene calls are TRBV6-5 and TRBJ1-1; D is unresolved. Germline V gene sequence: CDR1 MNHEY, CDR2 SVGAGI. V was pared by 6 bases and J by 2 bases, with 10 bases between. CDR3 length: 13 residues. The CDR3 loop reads CASRLDGNTEAFF. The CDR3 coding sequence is TGTGCCAGCAGGTTGGACGGAAACACTGAAGCTTTCTTT.

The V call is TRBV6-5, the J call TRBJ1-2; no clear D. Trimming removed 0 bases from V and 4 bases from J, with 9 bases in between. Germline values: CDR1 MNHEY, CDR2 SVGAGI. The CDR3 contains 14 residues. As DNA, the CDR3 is TGTGCCAGCAGTTACTCTACCGACATCTATGGCTACACCTTC. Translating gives CASSYSTDIYGYTF.

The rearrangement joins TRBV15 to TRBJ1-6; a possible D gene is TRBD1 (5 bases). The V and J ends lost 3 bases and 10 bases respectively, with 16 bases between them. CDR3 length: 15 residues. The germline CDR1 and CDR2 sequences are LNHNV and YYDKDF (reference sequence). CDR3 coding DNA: TGTGCCACCAGCAGGGGGGGTCTAGCCTTATCACCCCTCCACTTT. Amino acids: CATSRGGLALSPLHF. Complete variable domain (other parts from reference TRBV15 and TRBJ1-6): DAMVIQNPRYQVTQFGKPVTLSCSQTLNHNVMYWYQQKSSQAPKLLFHYYDKDFNNEADTPDNFQSRRPNTSFCFLDIRSPGLGDTAMYLCATSRGGLALSPLHFGNGTRLTVT.

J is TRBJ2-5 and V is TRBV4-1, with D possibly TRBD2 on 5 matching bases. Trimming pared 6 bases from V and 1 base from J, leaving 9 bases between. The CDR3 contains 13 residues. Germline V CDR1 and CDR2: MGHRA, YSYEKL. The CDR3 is CASSRAAQETQYF. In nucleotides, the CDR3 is TGCGCCAGCAGTCGAGCGGCCCAAGAGACCCAGTACTTC.

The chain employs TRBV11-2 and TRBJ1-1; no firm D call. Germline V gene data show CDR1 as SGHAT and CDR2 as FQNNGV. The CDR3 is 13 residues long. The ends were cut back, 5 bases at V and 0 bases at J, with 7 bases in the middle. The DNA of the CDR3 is TGTGCCAGCAGCCCTGGGTTGAACACTGAAGCTTTCTTT. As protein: CASSPGLNTEAFF.

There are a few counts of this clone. The CDR3 coding sequence is TGTGCCACCAGCAGAGATCTTGCTGGTGAGCAGTTCTTC. Translated, it gives CATSRDLAGEQFF. The chain recombines TRBV15 with TRBJ2-1; unclear D gene. In germline, CDR1 is LNHNV, CDR2 YYDKDF (reference sequence). V was pared by 0 bases and J by 9 bases, with 9 bases between. The CDR3 has 13 amino acids.

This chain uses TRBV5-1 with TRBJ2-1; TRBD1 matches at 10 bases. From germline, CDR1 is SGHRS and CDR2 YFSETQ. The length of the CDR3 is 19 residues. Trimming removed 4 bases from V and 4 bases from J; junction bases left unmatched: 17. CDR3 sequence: CASSLPGQGRGGPYNEQFF. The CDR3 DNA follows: TGCGCCAGCAGCCTCCCGGGACAGGGGAGGGGAGGGCCATACAATGAGCAGTTCTTC.

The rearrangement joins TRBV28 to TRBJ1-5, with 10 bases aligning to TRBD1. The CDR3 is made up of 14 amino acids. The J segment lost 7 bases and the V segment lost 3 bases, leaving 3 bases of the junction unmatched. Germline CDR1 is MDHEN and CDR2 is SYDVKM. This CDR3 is CASSLGTGVQPQHF. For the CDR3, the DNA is TGTGCCAGCAGTTTGGGGACAGGGGTACAGCCCCAGCATTTT.

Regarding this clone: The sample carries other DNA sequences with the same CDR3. CDR3 sequence: CASSVVHGYGYTF. Here the CDR3 DNA reads TGTGCCAGCAGCGTAGTGCATGGCTATGGCTACACCTTC. The chain links TRBV9 to TRBJ1-2; unclear D gene. V lost 0 bases and J 4 bases, leaving 7 bases between the germline ends. The CDR3 is made up of 13 amino acids. CDR1 is SGDLS, CDR2 YYNGEE, per germline.

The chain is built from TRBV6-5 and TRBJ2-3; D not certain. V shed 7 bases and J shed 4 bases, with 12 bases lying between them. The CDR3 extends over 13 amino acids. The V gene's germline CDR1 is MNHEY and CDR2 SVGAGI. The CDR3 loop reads CASTSPGADTQYF. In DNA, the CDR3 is TGTGCCAGCACCTCTCCTGGGGCAGATACGCAGTATTTT.

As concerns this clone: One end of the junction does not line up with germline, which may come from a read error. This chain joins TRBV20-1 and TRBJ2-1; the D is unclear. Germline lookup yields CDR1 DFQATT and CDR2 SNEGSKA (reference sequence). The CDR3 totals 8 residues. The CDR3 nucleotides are TGCAGTGCTAGAGAAGGGATCTTC. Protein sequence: CSAREGIF.